Following are 17 T cell receptor beta chains from one sample sequenced in a study of shared clonotypes between healthy human individuals. Some clones are missing from TCRdb's copy, which holds only in-frame ones; the method was immunoSEQ multiplex PCR. The data hold about 490,000 clones, with 65% to 85% observed a single time. Sample: PBMCs. The receptors come from a woman aged 40 to 50 in good health. Some clones in this sample may be carry-over from other donors' samples.

This clone was recorded only once. The chain has TRBV11-2 and TRBJ1-2, with 7 nucleotides matching TRBD1. Germline V gives CDR1 SGHAT, CDR2 FQNNGV. V was clipped by 5 bases and J by 3 bases; unmatched bases: 9. The CDR3 spans 15 residues. The CDR3 sequence: CASSQLDRTDYGYTF. As DNA, the CDR3 is TGTGCCAGCAGCCAACTGGACAGGACCGACTATGGCTACACCTTC.

This rearrangement joins TRBV18 to TRBJ1-4; possible D gene TRBD1, 5 bases. Per germline, CDR1 KGHSH and CDR2 LQKENI. The germline V and J ends were trimmed by 3 bases and 3 bases, with 14 bases remaining between them. The CDR3 covers 16 residues. In DNA, the CDR3 is TGTGCCAGCTCACCCCCCCGCGGGGCAGCTAATGAAAAACTGTTTTTT. Translated: CASSPPRGAANEKLFF.

V and J are TRBV19 and TRBJ1-1; D is uncertain. CDR3 size: 12 residues. V lost 1 base to trimming and J lost 4 bases, with 4 bases between them. CDR1 and CDR2 (germline): LNHDA, SQIVND (reference sequence). CDR3 sequence: CASSIGITEAFF. The CDR3 coding sequence is TGTGCCAGTAGTATAGGGATCACTGAAGCTTTCTTT.

For the CDR3, the DNA is TGTGCCAGCAGACCAAGGGGGGCCGGGAACACTGAAGCTTTCTTT. Protein product: CASRPRGAGNTEAFF. The chain joins TRBV6-6 to TRBJ1-1; D is possibly TRBD1 (6 bases). Trimming took 6 bases from V and 1 from J, leaving 15 bases between them. CDR1 is MNHNY, CDR2 SVGAGI, per germline (reference sequence). The CDR3 runs to 15 residues.

The rearrangement links TRBV5-4 to TRBJ2-1, with 7 bases identical to TRBD2. Germline V gene lookup returns CDR1 SGHNT and CDR2 YYREEE (reference sequence). Losses at the gene ends were 1 base for V and 5 bases for J; bases not matched to a gene: 3. The CDR3 runs to 14 residues. In DNA, the CDR3 is TGTGCCAGCAGCTTGAGTCTAGCGGACAATGAGCAGTTCTTC. It codes for CASSLSLADNEQFF.

The chain carries TRBV5-4 and TRBJ2-7, with 8 bases that match TRBD1. Germline values: CDR1 SGHNT, CDR2 YYREEE (reference sequence). This CDR3 is built from 15 residues. V shed 4 bases, J shed 2 bases, and the junction held 8 bases outside the gene matches. Here the CDR3 reads CASSVPGQVAYEQYF. The CDR3 DNA sequence: TGTGCCAGCAGCGTCCCGGGACAGGTGGCCTACGAGCAGTACTTC.

This chain joins TRBV6-5 and TRBJ2-3, with D perhaps TRBD2 (6 bases). Deletions cut 0 bases from V and 7 bases from J, with 8 bases between. This CDR3 region has 13 residues. In germline, CDR1 is MNHEY, CDR2 SVGAGI. For the CDR3, the DNA is TGTGCCAGCAGTTACTCTAGCGGTTATACGCAGTATTTT. It yields the protein CASSYSSGYTQYF.

Turning to this clone: This likely reflects a read error, since a far larger clone is one base away. The rearrangement links TRBV18 to TRBJ2-2; no reliable D call. Deletions cut 3 bases from V and 9 bases from J, with 11 bases between. CDR3 length: 13 residues. CDR1 is KGHSH, CDR2 LQKENI, per germline. CDR3 sequence reads: CASSPSPRRELFF. CDR3 sequence (DNA): TGTGCCAGCTCACCCAGCCCCAGGAGGGAGCTGTTTTTT.

As for this clone: This likely stems from a read error, as it lies one base from a far larger clone. V usage is TRBV30 and J usage is TRBJ1-4; D is perhaps TRBD1 (6 bases). Germline CDR1 is GTSNPN and CDR2 is SVGIG (reference sequence). Trimming stripped 3 bases from V and 8 bases from J, with 19 bases between. The length of the CDR3 is 15 residues. In DNA form, the CDR3 reads TGTGCCTGGAGAGTTACGGGACACCCGGCGGAAAAACTGTTTTTT. Translation gives CAWRVTGHPAEKLFF. The full variable domain, rest sourced from reference TRBV30 and TRBJ1-4, is SQTIHQWPATLVQPVGSPLSLECTVEGTSNPNLYWYRQAAGRGLQLLFYSVGIGQISSEVPQNLSASRPQDRQFILSSKKLLLSDSGFYLCAWRVTGHPAEKLFFGSGTQLSVL.

V gene TRBV5-6 combines with J gene TRBJ2-7; D possibly corresponds to TRBD2 (7 bases). The CDR3 consists of 17 residues. Per germline, CDR1 SGHDT and CDR2 YYEEEE. V was pared by 3 bases and J by 2 bases, with 21 bases between. In DNA form, the CDR3 reads TGTGCCAGCAGCTCTAAAGCGGGACACACGGTACCCTACGAGCAGTACTTC. Protein sequence: CASSSKAGHTVPYEQYF.

This clone was seen only a few times. This chain connects TRBV19 to TRBJ2-7, with 9 bases aligning to TRBD1. The V and J ends lost 5 bases and 3 bases, in that order; junction bases with no gene match: 11. In germline, CDR1 is LNHDA, CDR2 SQIVND (reference sequence). The CDR3 has 16 amino acids. CDR3 in DNA: TGTGCCAGTAGTCTTTTGGGGCCGGGACAGGGCTACGAGCAGTACTTC. Its protein is CASSLLGPGQGYEQYF.

Comment on this clone: This likely came from a read error, as a far larger clone is one base away. This sequence joins TRBV29-1 and TRBJ2-5, with D possibly called TRBD1 or TRBD2 (6 bases each). The CDR3 is 12 residues long. The germline CDR1 and CDR2 sequences are SQVTM and ANQGSEA. V dropped 7 bases and J dropped 1 base, with 10 bases sitting between them. In nucleotides, the CDR3 is TGCAGCGGGGGGGCAGCCCAAGAGACCCAGTACTTC. Amino acids: CSGGAAQETQYF.

The rearrangement uses TRBV18 and TRBJ2-7; D is undetermined. The germline gives CDR1 KGHSH, CDR2 LQKENI. This CDR3 comprises 16 residues. Trimming left V 3 bases short and J 4 bases short, with 19 bases between. CDR3 in amino acids: CASSPSGVGWGYEQYF. CDR3 in DNA: TGTGCCAGCTCACCTTCCGGCGTGGGCTGGGGTTACGAGCAGTACTTC.

The chain uses TRBV11-2 and TRBJ2-2; D could derive from TRBD1 or TRBD2 (5 bases each). The V gene lost 6 bases and the J gene lost 2 bases, with 13 bases spanning the gap. Germline-derived CDR1 and CDR2 are SGHAT and FQNNGV. CDR3 length: 15 residues. The CDR3, as DNA: TGTGCCAGCAGGGCCCCGGGACGAAACACCGGGGAGCTGTTTTTT. Residues: CASRAPGRNTGELFF.

V usage is TRBV5-1 and J usage is TRBJ1-3; no clear D. The CDR3 spans 16 residues. V lost 0 bases and J lost 9, with 19 bases in between. Per the germline V gene, CDR1 is SGHRS and CDR2 is YFSETQ. CDR3 sequence: CASSLVGSPGGGTIYF. CDR3 coding DNA: TGCGCCAGCAGCTTGGTCGGCAGCCCCGGCGGCGGCACCATATATTTT.

This clone was observed a single time. This chain uses TRBV2 with TRBJ1-2, with 8 bases that match TRBD1. The ends lost 10 bases at V and 4 bases at J; junction bases unmatched: 8. Germline V gene lookup returns CDR1 SNHLY and CDR2 FYNNEI. There are 13 residues in the CDR3. The CDR3 DNA follows: TGTGCCATCCCGTCAGGGGGCGGCTATGGCTACACCTTC. Its translation: CAIPSGGGYGYTF.

V and J are TRBV5-1 and TRBJ2-1; D not resolved. Germline V lookup: CDR1 SGHRS, CDR2 YFSETQ. Trimming left V 4 bases short and J 1 base short, with 12 bases between. The CDR3 runs 15 residues. The chain's CDR3 is CASSIAKGSYNEQFF. For the CDR3, the DNA is TGCGCCAGCAGCATCGCGAAGGGATCCTACAATGAGCAGTTCTTC.